The sample holds a few counts of the clone carrying this T cell receptor (beta chain). Its target is not known. This CDR3 is built from 13 residues. Germline assignment: CDR1 LGHNA and CDR2 YSLEER. Trimming shortened V by 1 base and J by 1 base, and 4 bases separated the two germline ends. Template switching with 5'RACE generated the TCR cDNA and added a universal primer site and UMIs. TCRdb reprocessed the 5' RACE reads with MiXCR, giving one entry per CDR3 protein. The sample gives approximately 550,000 distinct CDR3 sequences, about a fifth of which show up once; around 15% is in the top ten. The data belong to a study of T cells after yellow fever vaccination. Findings of the study overall: A secondary response was less intense yet reached its peak sooner, at day 5 versus 15. Booster sampling recovered most clones from primary vaccination (less than 97% CD4, around 88% CD8). High-abundance clonotypes from the bulk population could contaminate FACS-sorted repertoires.

This TCR was recovered from a young man who received the YFV17D yellow fever vaccine. The V gene is TRBV4-3, the J gene TRBJ2-5; D gene unclear. The specimen was PBMCs, collected 15 days after the yellow fever booster vaccination. CDR3 nucleotides: TGCGCCAGCAGCCAAGCACCCCAAGAGACCCAGTACTTC. Residues: CASSQAPQETQYF.